This T cell receptor (beta chain) was recorded in a study of shared clonotypes between healthy human individuals (dated by TCRdb to 2020 to 2022). Notes on the research overall: A few men and two women, aged 18 to 49 years, made up the cohort. Blood TCR repertoires of several healthy adults were deeply sequenced to estimate repertoire size and the extent of clonotype sharing between individuals. Different laboratories and diverse techniques were used to prepare libraries and sequence TCR repertoires, to increase sequencing depth and limit assay-specific biases. Between about 0.94 and 8.9 billion PBMCs per donor were obtained by leukapheresis. Study-level results and caveats: Pairwise subsampling indicated that sequencing depth was expected to affect the degree of clonotype sharing among donors. Because the study included a small number of donors, the genetic and exposure-history diversity represented was limited. Only blood was sampled, and tissue TCR repertoires likely differ from those in blood.

TCR CDR3 regions were amplified from genomic DNA by multiplex PCR using the deep immunoSEQ assay. Genomic DNA extracted from each cell subset was distributed evenly over all wells of several immunoSEQ 96-well plates, and each plate served as one replicate. For unsorted PBMC, around 0.3 ug genomic DNA, equal to 25,000 to 35,000 T cell genomes, was loaded into each replicate PCR. Ten immunoSEQ deep assay plates were used to sequence unsorted PBMC genomic DNA. Purified libraries were measured with a Qubit 3.0 fluorometer, size-checked on a Bioanalyzer 2100, and measured again with the KAPA Library Quantification kit. Every immunoSEQ 96-well plate was sequenced on a separate single-read 150-cycle Illumina NextSeq 550 flow cell. Processing in the source paper ran as follows. Because only junctional sequences without quality scores were contained in the immunoSEQ output, filtering matching that applied to full-length reads could not be performed. Sequences were annotated with PyIR, a Python wrapper for IgBLAST v1.9, using IMGT germline references to assign V/J genes and CDR3. Reads with weak V/J assignments (E-value above 1e-6), missing CDR3, stop codons, out-of-frame junctions, or ambiguous translated residues were removed. V3J clonotypes were defined as sequences sharing an identical inferred V gene, J gene, and CDR3 amino acid sequence. The percentage overlap between two repertoires was calculated by dividing the number of shared unique clonotypes by the size of the smaller repertoire. Repertoire richness was assessed with RTK rarefaction, the Chao1 estimator, and Recon v2.1 estimates of unobserved clonotypes. Not all clones reach the TCRdb copy of this immuneACCESS table, which keeps in-frame sequences only. Checked studies attribute under half of the gap to unresolved V genes and leave the rest unexplained. V, J and clone size are those of that table, while D and trimming were read from the DNA. In all, the sample holds around 450,000 clones, and about four fifths of those were seen once. Approximately 13% of the sample is taken by the ten largest.

Healthy HIV-negative adults with no recently reported acute infections or vaccinations were included as donors. Every donor was a Caucasian adult residing in Nashville, Tennessee, USA. For unsorted samples, roughly 90 million PBMCs were counted, and genomic DNA was extracted using the QIAamp DNA Blood Mini kit. Blood was collected by leukapheresis, and PBMCs were isolated by Ficoll-Histopaque density gradient centrifugation and then cryopreserved in liquid nitrogen vapor phase. V is pared back by 1 base and J by 7 bases, with 14 bases lying between the germline termini. The germline V gene sets CDR1 to SGHAT and CDR2 to FQNNGV. Its CDR3 holds 15 amino acids, cysteine through phenylalanine. Of the read, only the CDR3 DNA is kept; its 45 bases are in frame from base 1. Details on this clone: Its recognized antigen is unknown. No base quality information exists; no much larger clone differs at one position.

The sequence links TRBV11-2 to TRBJ1-5, with no D gene named confidently. Sequencing was performed on PBMCs. The sequence was obtained from a middle-aged woman in good health. Some clones in this sample may be carry-over from other donors' samples. The CDR3 region: CASSLGPGGLQPQHF. The nucleotides are TGTGCCAGCAGCTTAGGCCCTGGAGGGCTCCAGCCCCAGCATTTT.